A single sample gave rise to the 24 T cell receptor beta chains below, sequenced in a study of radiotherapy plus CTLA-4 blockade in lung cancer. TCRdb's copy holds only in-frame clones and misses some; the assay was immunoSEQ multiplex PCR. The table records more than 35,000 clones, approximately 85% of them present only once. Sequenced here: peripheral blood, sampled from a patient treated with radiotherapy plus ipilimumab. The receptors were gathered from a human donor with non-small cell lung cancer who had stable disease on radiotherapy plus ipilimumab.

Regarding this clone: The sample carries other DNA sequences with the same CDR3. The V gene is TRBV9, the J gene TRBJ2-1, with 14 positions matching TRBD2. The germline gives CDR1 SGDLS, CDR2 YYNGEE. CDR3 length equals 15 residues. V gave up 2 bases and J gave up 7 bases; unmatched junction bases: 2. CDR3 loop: CASSVGTSGSNEQFF. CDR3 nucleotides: TGTGCCAGCAGCGTCGGGACTAGCGGGAGTAATGAGCAGTTCTTC.

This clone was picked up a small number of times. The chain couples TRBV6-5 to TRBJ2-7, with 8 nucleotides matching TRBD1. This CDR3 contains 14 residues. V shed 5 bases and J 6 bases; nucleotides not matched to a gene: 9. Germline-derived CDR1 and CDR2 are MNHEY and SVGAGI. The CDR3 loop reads CASSTLQGASEQYF. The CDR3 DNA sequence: TGTGCCAGCAGTACACTTCAGGGGGCAAGCGAGCAGTACTTC.

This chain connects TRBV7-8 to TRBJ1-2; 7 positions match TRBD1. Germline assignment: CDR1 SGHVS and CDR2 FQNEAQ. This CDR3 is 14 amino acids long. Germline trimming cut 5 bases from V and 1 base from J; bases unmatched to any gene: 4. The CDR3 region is CASSPRQGNYGYTF. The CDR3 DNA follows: TGTGCCAGCAGCCCCCGACAGGGTAACTATGGCTACACCTTC. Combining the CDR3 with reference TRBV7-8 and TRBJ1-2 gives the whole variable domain GAGVSQSPRYKVAKRGQDVALRCDPISGHVSLFWYQQALGQGPEFLTYFQNEAQLDKSGLPSDRFFAERPEGSVSTLKIQRTQQEDSAVYLCASSPRQGNYGYTFGSGTRLTVV.

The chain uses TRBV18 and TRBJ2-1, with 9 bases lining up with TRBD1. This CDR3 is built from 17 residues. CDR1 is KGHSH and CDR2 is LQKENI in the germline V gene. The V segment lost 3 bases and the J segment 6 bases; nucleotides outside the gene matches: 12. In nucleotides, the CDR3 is TGTGCCAGCTCACCTTATACCCGACAGGGGGTTGGCAATGAGCAGTTCTTC. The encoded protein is CASSPYTRQGVGNEQFF.

CDR3 sequence reads: CASSGAGRPQETQYF. CDR3 sequence (DNA): TGTGCCAGCAGCGGAGCGGGACGGCCCCAAGAGACCCAGTACTTC. This chain links TRBV9 with TRBJ2-5, with TRBD2 identical over 7 bases. Trimming cost V 3 bases and J 1 base; bases outside gene matches: 6. Germline V gene lookup returns CDR1 SGDLS and CDR2 YYNGEE. The CDR3 extends over 15 amino acids.

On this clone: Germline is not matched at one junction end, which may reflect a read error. CDR3 region: CASSYLPEDEQFF. CDR3 DNA: TGTGCTAGCAGCTACCTGCCGGAGGATGAGCAGTTCTTC. The rearrangement joins TRBV7-7 to TRBJ2-1; tentative D call: TRBD2 (5 bases). CDR1 is SSHAT and CDR2 is FNYEAQ in the germline V gene (reference sequence). This CDR3 is built from 13 residues.

This chain's CDR3 is CASSLASGIPREQFF. CDR3 DNA: TGTGCCAGCAGTCTAGCTAGCGGGATACCCAGGGAGCAGTTCTTC. This chain links TRBV27 with TRBJ2-1; 9 bases are a match to TRBD2. CDR3 size: 15 residues. With 5 bases clipped from V and 10 bases from J, the junction kept 12 bases outside the gene matches. Germline CDR1 reads MNHEY; CDR2 reads SMNVEV (reference sequence).

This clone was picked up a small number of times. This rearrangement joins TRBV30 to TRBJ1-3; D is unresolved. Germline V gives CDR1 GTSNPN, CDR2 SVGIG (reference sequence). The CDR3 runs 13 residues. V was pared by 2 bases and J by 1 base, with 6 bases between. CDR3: CAWSPLSGNTIYF. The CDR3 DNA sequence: TGTGCCTGGAGTCCACTATCTGGAAACACCATATATTTT.

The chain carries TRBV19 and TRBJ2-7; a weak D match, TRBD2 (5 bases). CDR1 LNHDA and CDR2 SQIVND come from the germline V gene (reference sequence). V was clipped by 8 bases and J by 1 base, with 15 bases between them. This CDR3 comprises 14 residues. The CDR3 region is CASGPDVASYEQYF. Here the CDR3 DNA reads TGTGCCAGTGGACCCGACGTAGCGTCCTACGAGCAGTACTTC. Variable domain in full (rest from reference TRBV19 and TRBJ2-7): DGGITQSPKYLFRKEGQNVTLSCEQNLNHDAMYWYRQDPGQGLRLIYYSQIVNDFQKGDIAEGYSVSREKKESFPLTVTSAQKNPTAFYLCASGPDVASYEQYFGPGTRLTVT.

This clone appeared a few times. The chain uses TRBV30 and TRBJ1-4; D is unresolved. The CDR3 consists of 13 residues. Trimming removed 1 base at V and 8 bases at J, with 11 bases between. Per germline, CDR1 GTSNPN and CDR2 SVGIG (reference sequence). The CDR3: CAWSENRGEKLFF. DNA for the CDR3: TGTGCCTGGAGTGAAAACCGAGGGGAAAAACTGTTTTTT.

The CDR3 spells CASSEGTGLYEQYF. The CDR3 DNA is TGTGCCAGCAGTGAAGGAACGGGACTCTACGAGCAGTACTTC. V and J are TRBV2 and TRBJ2-7; TRBD2 is a possible D gene (6 bases). Germline CDR1 reads SNHLY; CDR2 reads FYNNEI. V was pared by 1 base and J by 3 bases, with 10 bases between. The CDR3 is 14 residues long.

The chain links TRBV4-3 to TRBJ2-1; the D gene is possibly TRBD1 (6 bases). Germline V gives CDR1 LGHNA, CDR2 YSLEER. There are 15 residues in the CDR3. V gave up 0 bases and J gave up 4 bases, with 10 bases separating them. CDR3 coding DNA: TGCGCCAGCAGCCAAGATCCAGGGGCGTACAATGAGCAGTTCTTC. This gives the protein CASSQDPGAYNEQFF.

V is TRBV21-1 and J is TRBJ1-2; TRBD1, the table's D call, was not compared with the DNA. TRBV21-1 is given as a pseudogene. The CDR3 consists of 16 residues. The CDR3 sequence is CASSAPGTPNNYGYTF. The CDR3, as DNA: TGTGCCAGCAGCGCCCCCGGGACACCGAATAACTATGGCTACACCTTC.

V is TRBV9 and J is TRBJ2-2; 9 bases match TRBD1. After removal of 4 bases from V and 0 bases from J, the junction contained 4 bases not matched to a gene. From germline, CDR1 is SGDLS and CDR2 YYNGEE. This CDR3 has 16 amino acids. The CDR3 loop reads CASSPGTGTNTGELFF. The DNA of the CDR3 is TGTGCCAGCAGCCCAGGGACAGGGACGAACACCGGGGAGCTGTTTTTT.

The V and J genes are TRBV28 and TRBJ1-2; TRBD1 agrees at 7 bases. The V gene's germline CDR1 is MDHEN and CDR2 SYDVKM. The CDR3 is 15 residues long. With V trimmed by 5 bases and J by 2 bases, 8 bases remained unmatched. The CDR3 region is CASSPAGQPNYGYTF. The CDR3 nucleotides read TGTGCCAGCAGTCCTGCGGGACAGCCGAACTATGGCTACACCTTC.

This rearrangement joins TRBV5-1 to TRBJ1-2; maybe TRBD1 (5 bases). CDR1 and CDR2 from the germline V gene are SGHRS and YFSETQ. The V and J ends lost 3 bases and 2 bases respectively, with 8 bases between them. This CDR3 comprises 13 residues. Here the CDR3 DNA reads TGCGCCAGCAGCTCCGGACAAAACTATGGCTACACCTTC. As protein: CASSSGQNYGYTF. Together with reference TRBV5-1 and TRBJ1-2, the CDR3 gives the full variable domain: KAGVTQTPRYLIKTRGQQVTLSCSPISGHRSVSWYQQTPGQGLQFLFEYFSETQRNKGNFPGRFSGRQFSNSRSEMNVSTLELGDSALYLCASSSGQNYGYTFGSGTRLTVV.

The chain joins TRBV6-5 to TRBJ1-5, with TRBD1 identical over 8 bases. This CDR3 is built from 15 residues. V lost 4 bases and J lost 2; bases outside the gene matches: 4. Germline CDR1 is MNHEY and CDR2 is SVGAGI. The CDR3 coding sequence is TGTGCCAGCAGTTCCGACAGGGGAGGCAATCAGCCCCAGCATTTT. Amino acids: CASSSDRGGNQPQHF.

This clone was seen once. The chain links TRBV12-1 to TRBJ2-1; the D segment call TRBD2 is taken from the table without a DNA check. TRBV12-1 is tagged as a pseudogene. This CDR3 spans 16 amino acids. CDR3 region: CASSSATSGTYNEQFF. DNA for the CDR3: TGTGCCAGCAGCTCCGCGACTAGCGGCACCTACAATGAGCAGTTCTTC.

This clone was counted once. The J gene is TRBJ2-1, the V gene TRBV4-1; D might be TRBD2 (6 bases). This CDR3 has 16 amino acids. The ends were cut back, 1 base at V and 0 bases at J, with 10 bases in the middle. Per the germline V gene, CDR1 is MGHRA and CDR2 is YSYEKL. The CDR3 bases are TGCGCCAGCAGCCAAGGCGGGATTAGCTCCTACAATGAGCAGTTCTTC. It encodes CASSQGGISSYNEQFF.

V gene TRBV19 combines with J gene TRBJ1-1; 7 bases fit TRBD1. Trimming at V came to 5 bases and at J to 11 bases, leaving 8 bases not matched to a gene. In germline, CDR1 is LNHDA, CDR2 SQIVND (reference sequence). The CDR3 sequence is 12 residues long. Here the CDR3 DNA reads TGTGCCAGTAGTGCCCCGGAGGGGGCGGCTTTCTTT. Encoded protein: CASSAPEGAAFF. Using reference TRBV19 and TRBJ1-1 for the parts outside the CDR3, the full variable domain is DGGITQSPKYLFRKEGQNVTLSCEQNLNHDAMYWYRQDPGQGLRLIYYSQIVNDFQKGDIAEGYSVSREKKESFPLTVTSAQKNPTAFYLCASSAPEGAAFFGQGTRLTVV.

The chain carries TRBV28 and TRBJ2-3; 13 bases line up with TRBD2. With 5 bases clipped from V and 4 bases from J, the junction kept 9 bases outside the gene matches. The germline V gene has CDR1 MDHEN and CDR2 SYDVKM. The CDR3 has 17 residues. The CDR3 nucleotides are TGTGCCAGCAGTACACTAGCGGGAGGGCTCGTGGCAGATACGCAGTATTTT. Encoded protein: CASSTLAGGLVADTQYF.

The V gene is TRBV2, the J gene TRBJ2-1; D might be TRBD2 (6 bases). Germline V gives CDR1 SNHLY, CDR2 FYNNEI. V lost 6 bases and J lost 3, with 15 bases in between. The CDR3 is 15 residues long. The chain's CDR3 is CASSPGSSVYNEQFF. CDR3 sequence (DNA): TGTGCCAGCAGCCCCGGCTCTAGCGTCTACAATGAGCAGTTCTTC.

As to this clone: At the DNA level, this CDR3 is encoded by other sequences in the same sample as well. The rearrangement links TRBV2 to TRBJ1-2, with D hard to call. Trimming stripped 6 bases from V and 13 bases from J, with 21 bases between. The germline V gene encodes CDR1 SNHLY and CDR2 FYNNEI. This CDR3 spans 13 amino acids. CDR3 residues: CASRTEGGIEATF. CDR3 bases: TGTGCCAGCAGGACGGAGGGTGGTATAGAGGCCACCTTC.

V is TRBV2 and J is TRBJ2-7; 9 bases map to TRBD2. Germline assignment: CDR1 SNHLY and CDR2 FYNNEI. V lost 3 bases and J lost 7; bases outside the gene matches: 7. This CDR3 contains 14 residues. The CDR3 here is CASSEDSGGREQYF. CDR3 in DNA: TGTGCCAGCAGTGAGGACAGCGGGGGGAGGGAGCAGTACTTC.